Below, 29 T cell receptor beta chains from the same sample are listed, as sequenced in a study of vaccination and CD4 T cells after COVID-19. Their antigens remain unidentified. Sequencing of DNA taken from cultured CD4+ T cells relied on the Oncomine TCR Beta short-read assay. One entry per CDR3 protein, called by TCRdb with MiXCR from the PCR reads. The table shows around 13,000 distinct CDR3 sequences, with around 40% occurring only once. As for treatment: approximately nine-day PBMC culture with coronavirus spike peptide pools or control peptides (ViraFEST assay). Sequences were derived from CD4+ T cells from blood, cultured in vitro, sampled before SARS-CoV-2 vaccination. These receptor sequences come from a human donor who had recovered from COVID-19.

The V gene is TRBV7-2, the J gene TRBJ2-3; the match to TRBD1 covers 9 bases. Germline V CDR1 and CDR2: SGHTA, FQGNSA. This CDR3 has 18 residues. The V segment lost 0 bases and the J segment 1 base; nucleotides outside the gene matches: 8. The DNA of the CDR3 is TGTGCCAGCAGCTTAGCATCCAGTGGGACAGGGCGCACAGATACGCAGTATTTT. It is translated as CASSLASSGTGRTDTQYF.

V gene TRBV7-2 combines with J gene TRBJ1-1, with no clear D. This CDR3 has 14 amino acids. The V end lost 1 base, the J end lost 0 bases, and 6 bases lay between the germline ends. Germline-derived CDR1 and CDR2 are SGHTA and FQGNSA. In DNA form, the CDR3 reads TGTGCCAGCAGCTTAGGGGAGATGAACACTGAAGCTTTCTTT. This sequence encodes CASSLGEMNTEAFF.

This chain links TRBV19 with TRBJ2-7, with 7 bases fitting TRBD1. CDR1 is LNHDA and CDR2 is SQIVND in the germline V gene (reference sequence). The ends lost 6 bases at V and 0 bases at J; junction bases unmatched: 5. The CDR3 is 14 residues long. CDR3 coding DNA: TGTGCCAGTAGAACGACAGGGATCTCCTACGAGCAGTACTTC. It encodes CASRTTGISYEQYF.

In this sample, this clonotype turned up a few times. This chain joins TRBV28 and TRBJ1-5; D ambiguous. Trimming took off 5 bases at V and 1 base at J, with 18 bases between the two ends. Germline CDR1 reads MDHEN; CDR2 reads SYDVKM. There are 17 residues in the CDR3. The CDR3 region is CASSPHIGVSSNQPQHF. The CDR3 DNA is TGTGCCAGCAGTCCCCATATAGGAGTATCGAGCAATCAGCCCCAGCATTTT.

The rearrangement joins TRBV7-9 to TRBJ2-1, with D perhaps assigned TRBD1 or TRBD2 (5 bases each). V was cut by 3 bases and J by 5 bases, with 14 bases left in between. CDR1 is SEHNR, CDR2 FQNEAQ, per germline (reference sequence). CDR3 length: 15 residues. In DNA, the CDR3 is TGTGCCAGCAGCTTCCTATCCGGGACCCACAATGAGCAGTTCTTC. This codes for CASSFLSGTHNEQFF.

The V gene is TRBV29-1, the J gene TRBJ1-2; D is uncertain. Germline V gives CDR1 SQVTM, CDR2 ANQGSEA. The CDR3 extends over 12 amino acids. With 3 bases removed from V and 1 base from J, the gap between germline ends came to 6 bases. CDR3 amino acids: CSVELVNYGYTF. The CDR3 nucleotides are TGCAGCGTTGAGTTGGTTAACTATGGCTACACCTTC.

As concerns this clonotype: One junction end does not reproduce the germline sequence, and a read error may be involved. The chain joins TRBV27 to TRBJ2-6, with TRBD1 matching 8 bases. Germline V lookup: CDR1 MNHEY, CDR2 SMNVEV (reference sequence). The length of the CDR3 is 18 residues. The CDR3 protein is CASSPGQGGRAGANVLTF. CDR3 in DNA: TGCGCCAGCAGTCCAGGACAGGGTGGGAGAGCTGGGGCCAACGTCCTGACTTTC. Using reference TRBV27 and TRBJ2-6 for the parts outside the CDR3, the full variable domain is EAQVTQNPRYLITVTGKKLTVTCSQNMNHEYMSWYRQDPGLGLRQIYYSMNVEVTDKGDVPEGYKVSRKEKRNFPLILESPSPNQTSLYFCASSPGQGGRAGANVLTFGAGSRLTVL.

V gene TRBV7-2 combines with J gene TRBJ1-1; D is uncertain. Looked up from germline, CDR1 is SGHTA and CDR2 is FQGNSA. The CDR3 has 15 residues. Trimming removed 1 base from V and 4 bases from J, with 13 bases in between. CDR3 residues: CASSLDLYTSTEAFF. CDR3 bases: TGTGCCAGCAGCTTAGATTTGTATACGAGCACTGAAGCTTTCTTT.

CDR3 DNA: TGTGCCAGCAGTGCGACTCCCGGGACAGCCACCGGGGAGCTGTTTTTT. Its translation: CASSATPGTATGELFF. The rearrangement joins TRBV6-1 to TRBJ2-2; 7 bases fit TRBD1. Germline assignment: CDR1 MNHNS and CDR2 SASEGT. The CDR3 runs to 16 residues. After removal of 4 bases from V and 4 bases from J, the junction contained 9 bases not matched to a gene.

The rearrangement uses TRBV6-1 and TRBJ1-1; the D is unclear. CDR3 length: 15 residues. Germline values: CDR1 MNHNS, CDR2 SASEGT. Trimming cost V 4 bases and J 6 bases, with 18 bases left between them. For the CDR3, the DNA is TGTGCCAGCAGTGGGGCAGCCCAAGGTGTTTCTGAAGCTTTCTTT. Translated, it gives CASSGAAQGVSEAFF.

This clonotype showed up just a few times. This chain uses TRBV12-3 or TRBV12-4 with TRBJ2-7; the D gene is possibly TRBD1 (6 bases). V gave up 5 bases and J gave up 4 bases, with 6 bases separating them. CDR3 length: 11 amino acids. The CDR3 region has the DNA TGTGCCAGCAGTCAGGGGTACGAGCAGTACTTC. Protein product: CASSQGYEQYF.

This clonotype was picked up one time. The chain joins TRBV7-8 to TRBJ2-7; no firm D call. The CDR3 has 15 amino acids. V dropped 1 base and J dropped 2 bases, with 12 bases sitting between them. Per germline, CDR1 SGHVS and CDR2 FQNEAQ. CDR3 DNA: TGTGCCAGCAGCTTAGAGTCTAAATGGGCCTACGAGCAGTACTTC. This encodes CASSLESKWAYEQYF.

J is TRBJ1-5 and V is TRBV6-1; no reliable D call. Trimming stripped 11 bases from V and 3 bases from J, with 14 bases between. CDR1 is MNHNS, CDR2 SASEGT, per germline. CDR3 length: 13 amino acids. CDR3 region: CAARRRDNQPQHF. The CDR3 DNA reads TGTGCCGCGAGGAGACGGGACAATCAGCCCCAGCATTTT.

The chain's CDR3 is CASSSDPSLYEQYF. The CDR3, as DNA: TGTGCCAGCAGCTCAGACCCGAGCCTCTACGAGCAGTACTTC. The chain couples TRBV7-2 to TRBJ2-7; no reliable D call. The CDR3 is 14 amino acids. V dropped 4 bases and J dropped 3 bases, with 13 bases sitting between them. CDR1 is SGHTA and CDR2 is FQGNSA in the germline V gene.

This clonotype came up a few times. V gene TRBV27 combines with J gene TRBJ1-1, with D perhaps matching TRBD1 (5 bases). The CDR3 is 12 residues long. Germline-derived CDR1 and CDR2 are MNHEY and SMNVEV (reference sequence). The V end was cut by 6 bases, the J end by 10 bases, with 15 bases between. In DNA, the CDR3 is TGTGCCAGCAGCCCACGTACCGGGGGAGCTTTCTTT. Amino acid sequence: CASSPRTGGAFF.

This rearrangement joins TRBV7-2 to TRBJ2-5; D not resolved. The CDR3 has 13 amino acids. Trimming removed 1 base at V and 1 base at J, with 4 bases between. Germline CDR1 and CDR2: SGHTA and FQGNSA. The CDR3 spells CASSLVFQETQYF. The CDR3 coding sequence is TGTGCCAGCAGCTTAGTATTCCAAGAGACCCAGTACTTC.

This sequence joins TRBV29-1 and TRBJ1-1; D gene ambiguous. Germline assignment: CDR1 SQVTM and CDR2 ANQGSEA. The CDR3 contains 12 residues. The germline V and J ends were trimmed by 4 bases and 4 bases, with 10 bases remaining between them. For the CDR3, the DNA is TGCAGCGTTGGTGAGGGCCCCACTGAAGCTTTCTTT. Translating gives CSVGEGPTEAFF.

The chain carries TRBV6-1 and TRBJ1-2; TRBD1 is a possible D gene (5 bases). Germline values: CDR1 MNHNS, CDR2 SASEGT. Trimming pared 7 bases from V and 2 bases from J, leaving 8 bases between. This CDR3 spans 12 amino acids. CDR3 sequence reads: CASTRDNYGYTF. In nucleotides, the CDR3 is TGTGCCAGCACCCGGGACAACTATGGCTACACCTTC.

This chain's CDR3 is CASSPSRGEAFF. CDR3 sequence (DNA): TGTGCCAGTAGTCCATCCAGGGGTGAAGCTTTCTTT. The gene calls are TRBV19 and TRBJ1-1; D perhaps matches TRBD1 (6 bases). CDR1 LNHDA and CDR2 SQIVND come from the germline V gene (reference sequence). Trimming took 5 bases from V and 7 from J, leaving 11 bases between them. This CDR3 spans 12 amino acids.

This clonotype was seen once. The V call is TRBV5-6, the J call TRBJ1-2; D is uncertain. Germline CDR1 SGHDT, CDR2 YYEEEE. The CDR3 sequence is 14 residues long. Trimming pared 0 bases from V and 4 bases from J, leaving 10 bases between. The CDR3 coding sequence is TGTGCCAGCAGCTTGGCCGGGTGGGCCTATGGCTACACCTTC. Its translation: CASSLAGWAYGYTF.

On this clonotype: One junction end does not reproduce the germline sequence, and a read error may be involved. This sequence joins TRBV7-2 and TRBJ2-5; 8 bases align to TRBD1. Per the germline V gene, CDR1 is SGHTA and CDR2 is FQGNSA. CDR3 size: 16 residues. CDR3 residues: CASSQDLPGGQKTQYF. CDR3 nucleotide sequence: TGCGCCAGCAGCCAAGATCTCCCAGGGGGCCAAAAGACCCAGTACTTC.

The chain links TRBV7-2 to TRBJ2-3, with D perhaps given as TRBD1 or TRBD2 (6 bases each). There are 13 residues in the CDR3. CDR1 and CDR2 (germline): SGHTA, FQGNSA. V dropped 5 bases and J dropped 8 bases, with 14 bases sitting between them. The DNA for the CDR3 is TGTGCCAGCAGCAAACAACAGGGAGGTACGCAGTATTTT. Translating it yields CASSKQQGGTQYF.

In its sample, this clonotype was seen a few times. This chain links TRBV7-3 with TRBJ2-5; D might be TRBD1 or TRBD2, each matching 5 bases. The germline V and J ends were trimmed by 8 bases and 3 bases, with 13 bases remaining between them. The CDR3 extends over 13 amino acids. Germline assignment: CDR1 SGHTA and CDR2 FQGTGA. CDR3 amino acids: CASSMGREETQYF. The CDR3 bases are TGTGCCAGCTCCATGGGACGGGAAGAGACCCAGTACTTC. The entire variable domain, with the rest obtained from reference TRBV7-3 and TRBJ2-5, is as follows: GAGVSQTPSNKVTEKGKYVELRCDPISGHTALYWYRQSLGQGPEFLIYFQGTGAADDSGLPNDRFFAVRPEGSVSTLKIQRTERGDSAVYLCASSMGREETQYFGPGTRLLVL.

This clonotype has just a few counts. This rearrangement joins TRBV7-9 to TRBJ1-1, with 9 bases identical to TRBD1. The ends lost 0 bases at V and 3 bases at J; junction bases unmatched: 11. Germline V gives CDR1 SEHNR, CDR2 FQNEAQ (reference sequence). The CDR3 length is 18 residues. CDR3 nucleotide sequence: TGTGCCAGCAGCTTAGCACTTATTAGGACAGGGGTATACACTGAAGCTTTCTTT. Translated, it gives CASSLALIRTGVYTEAFF.

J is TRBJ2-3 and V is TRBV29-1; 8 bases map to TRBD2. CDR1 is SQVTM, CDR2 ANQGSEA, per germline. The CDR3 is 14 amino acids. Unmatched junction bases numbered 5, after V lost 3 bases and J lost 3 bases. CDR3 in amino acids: CSVDYRGGTDTQYF. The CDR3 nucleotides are TGCAGCGTTGACTATCGGGGGGGGACAGATACGCAGTATTTT.

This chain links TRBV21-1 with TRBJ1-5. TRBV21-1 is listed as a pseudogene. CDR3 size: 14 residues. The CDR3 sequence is CASSTRMLDQPQHF. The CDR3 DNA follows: TGTGCCAGCAGCACCCGAATGTTGGATCAGCCCCAGCATTTT.

As DNA, the CDR3 is TGCAGTGCAGAAGGGACTAGTCTAGAGACCCAGTACTTC. Translated, it gives CSAEGTSLETQYF. This chain uses TRBV20-1 with TRBJ2-5, with TRBD2 matching 8 bases. CDR1 and CDR2 from the germline V gene are DFQATT and SNEGSKA (reference sequence). This CDR3 region has 13 residues. Trimming at V came to 6 bases and at J to 4 bases, leaving 7 bases not matched to a gene.

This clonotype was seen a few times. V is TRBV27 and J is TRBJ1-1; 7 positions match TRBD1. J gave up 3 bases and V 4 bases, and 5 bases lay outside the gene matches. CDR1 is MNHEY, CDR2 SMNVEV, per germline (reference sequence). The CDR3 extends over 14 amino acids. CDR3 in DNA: TGTGCCAGCAGTTCCCACAGGGGCGACACTGAAGCTTTCTTT. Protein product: CASSSHRGDTEAFF.

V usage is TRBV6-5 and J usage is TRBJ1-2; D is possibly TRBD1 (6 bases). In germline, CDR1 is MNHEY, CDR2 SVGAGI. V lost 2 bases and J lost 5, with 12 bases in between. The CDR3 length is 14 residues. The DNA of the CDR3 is TGTGCCAGCAGTTACGCTCAGGGGAATTATGGCTACACCTTC. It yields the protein CASSYAQGNYGYTF.